One and the same sample provided the 26 T cell receptor beta chains below, sequenced in a study of T cell repertoires in cytomegalovirus infection (dated by TCRdb to the late 2010s). The sequencing machine was an Illumina HiSeq 1500. TCRdb reworked the public reads: Q25 trimming with fastp, MiXCR clone assembly, productive beta chains retained. Rows matching on CDR3 protein sequence are summarized as one entry with the most common DNA and genes. Across this sample there are roughly 760,000 distinct CDR3 sequences, with 35% to 45% seen only once. Of the sample, around 3% is held by the ten largest clones. Sequenced sample: PBMCs. These receptors came from a human donor in good health (CMV status not recorded). Some clones in this sample may be carry-over from other donors' samples.

The chain uses TRBV28 and TRBJ2-7; the D gene is possibly TRBD1 (5 bases). Per the germline V gene, CDR1 is MDHEN and CDR2 is SYDVKM. V gave up 6 bases and J gave up 4 bases, with 16 bases separating them. This CDR3 comprises 14 residues. The CDR3 loop reads CASRGVGSTYEQYF. CDR3 nucleotide sequence: TGTGCCAGCAGAGGGGTAGGATCTACGTACGAGCAGTACTTC.

The chain uses TRBV11-1 and TRBJ2-1, with 13 bases lining up with TRBD2. This CDR3 has 17 amino acids. CDR1 SGHAT and CDR2 FQDESV come from the germline V gene (reference sequence). Trimming at V came to 5 bases and at J to 7 bases, leaving 11 bases not matched to a gene. CDR3 in DNA: TGTGCCAGCAGCCATCCACTAGCGGGAGGGCCGCGGAATGAGCAGTTCTTC. It is translated as CASSHPLAGGPRNEQFF.

In its sample, this clonotype was seen a few times. The V call is TRBV4-1, the J call TRBJ2-4; D call uncertain. The length of the CDR3 is 16 residues. Trimming took 3 bases from V and 3 from J, leaving 15 bases between them. The germline V gene has CDR1 MGHRA and CDR2 YSYEKL. CDR3 sequence (DNA): TGCGCCAGCAGCCACACCGTAATGGAAGGCAAAAACATTCAGTACTTC. Amino acid sequence: CASSHTVMEGKNIQYF.

The table lists this clonotype with many counts. The chain links TRBV20-1 to TRBJ2-1; 9 positions agree with TRBD2. This CDR3 is 13 amino acids long. V trimming: 4 bases; J trimming: 6 bases; junction bases outside the gene matches: 4. The germline gives CDR1 DFQATT, CDR2 SNEGSKA (reference sequence). As DNA, the CDR3 is TGCAGTGCTATTGCGGGAGGGGCCAATGAGCAGTTCTTC. This codes for CSAIAGGANEQFF.

The chain combines TRBV20-1 with TRBJ2-5; tentatively, D is TRBD1 (6 bases). CDR3 length: 13 residues. The germline CDR1 and CDR2 sequences are DFQATT and SNEGSKA (reference sequence). V lost 3 bases and J 1 base, leaving 9 bases between the germline ends. CDR3 bases: TGCAGTGCTAGGGTAGGGGGCCAAGAGACCCAGTACTTC. Its protein product is CSARVGGQETQYF.

This clonotype was picked up a small number of times. The genes are TRBV28 and TRBJ2-1, with TRBD2 identical over 9 bases. The germline CDR1 and CDR2 sequences are MDHEN and SYDVKM. Trimming cost V 7 bases and J 0 bases; bases outside gene matches: 13. This CDR3 contains 18 residues. The CDR3 sequence is CASTRGVGREGSYNEQFF. DNA for the CDR3: TGTGCCAGCACCCGAGGGGTGGGGCGGGAGGGCTCCTACAATGAGCAGTTCTTC. Complete variable domain (other parts from reference TRBV28 and TRBJ2-1): DVKVTQSSRYLVKRTGEKVFLECVQDMDHENMFWYRQDPGLGLRLIYFSYDVKMKEKGDIPEGYSVSREKKERFSLILESASTNQTSMYLCASTRGVGREGSYNEQFFGPGTRLTVL.

There are many counts of this clonotype. The V and J genes are TRBV6-1 and TRBJ1-1; TRBD1 matches 8 bases. Germline V gives CDR1 MNHNS, CDR2 SASEGT. J was trimmed by 5 bases and V by 6 bases; bases with no gene match: 5. This CDR3 region has 13 residues. CDR3 region: CASRDRAWTEAFF. In DNA, the CDR3 is TGTGCCAGCAGGGACAGGGCCTGGACTGAAGCTTTCTTT.

The rearrangement joins TRBV10-3 to TRBJ1-6, with 8 positions matching TRBD1. Germline V lookup: CDR1 ENHRY, CDR2 SYGVKD. The junction had 3 bases not matched to a gene; V was cut back by 8 bases and J by 6 bases. This CDR3 is 13 amino acids long. DNA of the CDR3: TGTGCCATCCACGGACAGGGTAATTCACCCCTCCACTTT. Its protein is CAIHGQGNSPLHF.

This clonotype was recorded at least ten times. This sequence joins TRBV7-8 and TRBJ1-1; 7 bases fit TRBD1. V was pared by 2 bases and J by 0 bases, with 21 bases of the junction left unmatched. The CDR3 runs to 21 residues. Germline loops: CDR1 SGHVS, CDR2 FQNEAQ. CDR3 DNA sequence: TGTGCCAGCAGCTTATTGGGGGGGGGCCAATACAGGGGATTTATGAACACTGAAGCTTTCTTT. This translates into CASSLLGGGQYRGFMNTEAFF.

This chain joins TRBV7-3 and TRBJ2-1, with D hard to call. Germline CDR1 reads SGHTA; CDR2 reads FQGTGA. This CDR3 has 13 amino acids. The V and J ends lost 5 bases and 5 bases respectively, with 10 bases between them. CDR3 coding DNA: TGTGCCAGCAGCCCCGCACCCCACAATGAGCAGTTCTTC. This sequence encodes CASSPAPHNEQFF.

This clonotype has a single count. This chain joins TRBV19 and TRBJ1-5; TRBD1 agrees at 8 bases. J was trimmed by 0 bases and V by 11 bases; bases with no gene match: 6. The CDR3 spans 14 residues. The germline V gene has CDR1 LNHDA and CDR2 SQIVND (reference sequence). CDR3 sequence reads: CAASTGVSNQPQHF. DNA of the CDR3: TGTGCCGCCTCGACAGGGGTTAGCAATCAGCCCCAGCATTTT.

On this clonotype: Compared with germline, one end of the junction differs, possibly owing to a read error. V usage is TRBV12-3 or TRBV12-4 and J usage is TRBJ2-1, with D unclear. The CDR3 runs 14 residues. Here the CDR3 reads CASSLAYGQTNRLF. The CDR3 DNA follows: TGTGCCAGCAGTTTAGCGTACGGCCAGACAAATCGCCTCTTC.

The CDR3 DNA sequence: TGTGCCAGCAGTTTCGGACAGGCTGCCACTGAAGCTTTCTTT. This sequence encodes CASSFGQAATEAFF. The rearrangement links TRBV6-6 to TRBJ1-1; 7 bases line up with TRBD1. Trimming at V came to 4 bases and at J to 4 bases, leaving 6 bases not matched to a gene. Germline V CDR1 and CDR2: MNHNY, SVGAGI (reference sequence). The CDR3 runs to 14 residues.

Many counts were recorded for this clonotype. The chain carries TRBV27 and TRBJ2-4, with D perhaps TRBD1 (5 bases). The CDR3 is 16 residues long. The V gene lost 0 bases and the J gene lost 3 bases, with 12 bases spanning the gap. Germline V gene lookup returns CDR1 MNHEY and CDR2 SMNVEV (reference sequence). In DNA, the CDR3 is TGTGCCAGCAGTTTATCAGCAGGGTCGGGCAAAAACATTCAGTACTTC. Protein sequence: CASSLSAGSGKNIQYF.

This clonotype was recorded a few times. The gene calls are TRBV7-8 and TRBJ2-6; D is undetermined. This CDR3 comprises 16 residues. The germline gives CDR1 SGHVS, CDR2 FQNEAQ. The V and J ends lost 1 base and 0 bases respectively, with 7 bases between them. The CDR3: CASSLGASSGANVLTF. DNA for the CDR3: TGTGCCAGCAGCTTAGGGGCTAGCTCTGGGGCCAACGTCCTGACTTTC.

The chain joins TRBV28 to TRBJ1-2; the D gene is possibly TRBD1 (5 bases). V lost 6 bases, J lost 5 bases, and 16 bases lay in between. The CDR3 spans 14 residues. Germline CDR1 reads MDHEN; CDR2 reads SYDVKM. The CDR3 DNA reads as TGTGCCAGCAGCGGGGGGGGAGCATCATATGGCTACACCTTC. This encodes CASSGGGASYGYTF.

This clonotype was seen a few times. In nucleotides, the CDR3 is TGTGCCAGCAGCCCCCGGGACACCCGATACAATGAGCAGTTCTTC. This encodes CASSPRDTRYNEQFF. This chain connects TRBV7-2 to TRBJ2-1, with D possibly being TRBD1 (6 bases). The CDR3 extends over 15 amino acids. Germline loops: CDR1 SGHTA, CDR2 FQGNSA. Between the trimmed V and J ends, which lost 5 bases and 4 bases, there was a span of 15 bases.

The chain couples TRBV7-6 to TRBJ2-1, with D perhaps TRBD1 or TRBD2 (6 bases each). The CDR3 has 13 amino acids. V shed 2 bases and J shed 9 bases, with 11 bases lying between them. Germline assignment: CDR1 SGHVS and CDR2 FNYEAQ. The CDR3 DNA reads as TGTGCCAGCAGCTTAACGGAGGGGGGTGAGCAGTTCTTC. It codes for CASSLTEGGEQFF.

CDR3 region: CASNAGTGVYEQYF. CDR3 nucleotide sequence: TGTGCCAGCAACGCCGGGACAGGGGTCTACGAGCAGTACTTC. This rearrangement joins TRBV6-1 to TRBJ2-7, with 10 bases fitting TRBD1. The CDR3 contains 14 residues. The germline gives CDR1 MNHNS, CDR2 SASEGT. Trimming at V came to 7 bases and at J to 3 bases, leaving 6 bases not matched to a gene.

This clonotype was seen a few times. The gene calls are TRBV12-3 or TRBV12-4 and TRBJ1-2; D is possibly TRBD1 (5 bases). The CDR3 spans 14 residues. V shed 3 bases and J shed 0 bases, with 8 bases lying between them. The chain's CDR3 is CASSFRGANYGYTF. CDR3 DNA sequence: TGTGCCAGCAGTTTTAGGGGCGCTAACTATGGCTACACCTTC.

The chain joins TRBV4-1 to TRBJ2-7; TRBD1 matches 10 bases. Germline V CDR1 and CDR2: MGHRA, YSYEKL. J lost 0 bases, V lost 5 bases, and 4 bases had no gene match. The CDR3 consists of 15 residues. The CDR3 nucleotides are TGCGCCAGCAGCATGGGACAGGGGTTCTCCTACGAGCAGTACTTC. Protein sequence: CASSMGQGFSYEQYF.

This clonotype was recorded at least ten times. The V and J genes are TRBV28 and TRBJ1-6; 7 positions agree with TRBD1. The ends lost 5 bases at V and 5 bases at J; junction bases unmatched: 3. The germline CDR1 and CDR2 sequences are MDHEN and SYDVKM. CDR3 length: 14 amino acids. CDR3 nucleotides: TGTGCCAGCAGTCCCGGACAGGATAATTCACCCCTCCACTTT. Translated, it gives CASSPGQDNSPLHF.

This clonotype was detected once. V usage is TRBV12-3 or TRBV12-4 and J usage is TRBJ1-2; unclear D gene. This CDR3 is built from 14 residues. Trimming took 1 base from V and 6 from J, leaving 12 bases between them. This chain's CDR3 is CASSLGRALDGYTF. The CDR3 nucleotides are TGTGCCAGCAGTTTAGGTAGGGCATTGGATGGCTACACCTTC.

This clonotype showed up just a few times. This rearrangement joins TRBV6-1 to TRBJ2-7; 9 nucleotides line up with TRBD1. J lost 4 bases, V lost 5 bases, and 18 bases had no gene match. Per the germline V gene, CDR1 is MNHNS and CDR2 is SASEGT. The CDR3 spans 18 residues. This CDR3 is CASSRDRAGPPKSYEQYF. Written as DNA, the CDR3 is TGTGCCAGCAGTCGGGACAGGGCAGGACCCCCCAAATCTTACGAGCAGTACTTC.

V usage is TRBV6-6 and J usage is TRBJ1-1; D is undetermined. CDR3 length equals 13 residues. V was cut by 0 bases and J by 5 bases, with 7 bases left in between. CDR1 is MNHNY, CDR2 SVGAGI, per germline (reference sequence). This chain's CDR3 is CASSYSTGTEAFF. As DNA, the CDR3 is TGTGCCAGCAGTTACTCGACCGGTACTGAAGCTTTCTTT.

V is TRBV29-1 and J is TRBJ2-2; the D gene is possibly TRBD1 (5 bases). This CDR3 is built from 16 residues. Deletions cut 0 bases from V and 0 bases from J, with 11 bases between. From germline, CDR1 is SQVTM and CDR2 ANQGSEA. The CDR3: CSVEDRTGANTGELFF. CDR3 DNA sequence: TGCAGCGTTGAAGATCGAACAGGTGCGAACACCGGGGAGCTGTTTTTT.